A selection of T cell receptor beta chains follows, all from one sample in a study of molecular identifiers for immune sequencing clone quantification. TCRdb re-derived calls from the PCR reads in MiXCR, one entry per CDR3 protein. Of about 98,000 distinct CDR3 sequences listed, about 32% are singletons. Input material: naive CD8+ T cells from blood, with Jurkat cell RNA spiked in. The receptors here all came from a human donor in good health. Some libraries in this study had Jurkat cell RNA spiked in. CDR3s include the opening cysteine and the closing phenylalanine or tryptophan. The order of the fields is V gene, clone size, J gene, D gene, CDR3 protein, CDR3 DNA. A D gene is named only where the DNA matches it firmly. The listing skips clone size in some rows; elsewhere it reads once, few, many or a size class.

TRBV3-1,-,TRBJ2-2,TRBD2,CASSLGTTLTGELFF,TGTGCCAGCAGCCTCGGGACTACTCTAACCGGGGAGCTGTTTTTT
TRBV11-2,-,TRBJ2-7,-,CASSLGTVAYEQYF,TGTGCCAGCAGCTTAGGTACGGTTGCCTACGAGCAGTACTTC
TRBV6-1,-,TRBJ1-2,-,CASSEEGPGHYYGYTF,TGTGCCAGCAGTGAAGAGGGGCCCGGCCATTACTATGGCTACACCTTC
TRBV6-1,-,TRBJ2-3,TRBD2,CASSEGPAGWGDAQYF,TGTGCCAGCAGTGAAGGCCCAGCGGGGTGGGGAGATGCGCAGTATTTT
TRBV3-2,-,TRBJ1-5,-,CASSQDHRDSNQPQHF,TGTGCCAGCAGCCAAGATCACAGGGATAGCAATCAGCCCCAGCATTTT
TRBV5-3,few,TRBJ2-7,TRBD2,CASSYPGTSGKNPYEQYF,TGTGCCAGCAGCTACCCCGGGACTAGCGGGAAGAACCCCTACGAGCAGTACTTC
TRBV4-3,many,TRBJ2-3,-,CASSQEFSDTQYF,TGCGCCAGCAGCCAAGAATTTTCAGATACGCAGTATTTT
TRBV12-3/TRBV12-4,many,TRBJ2-7,-,CASSFAGTYEQYF,TGTGCCAGCAGTTTTGCCGGGACCTACGAGCAGTACTTC
TRBV6-1,-,TRBJ2-3,-,CANSHPSTATQNF,TGTGCGAACAGCCACCCTAGCACAGCTACGCAGAATTTT
TRBV20-1,few,TRBJ1-3,-,CSAYADRQLSGNTIYF,TGCAGTGCTTACGCAGACAGGCAACTCTCTGGAAACACCATATATTTT
TRBV15,-,TRBJ1-5,TRBD1,CATSSQQGHRPQHF,TGTGCCACCAGCAGCCAACAGGGGCACAGGCCCCAGCATTTT
TRBV7-2,many,TRBJ2-5,TRBD2,CASSLGGLADYQETQYF,TGTGCCAGCAGCTTAGGGGGACTAGCTGATTACCAAGAGACCCAGTACTTC
TRBV5-3,-,TRBJ2-1,-,CASSWGWNVRCNEQFF,TGTGCCAGCAGCTGGGGTTGGAATGTTCGGTGCAATGAGCAGTTCTTC
TRBV7-8,-,TRBJ1-2,-,CASSLGPLIYGYTF,TGTGCCAGCAGCTTGGGACCACTAATCTATGGCTACACCTTC
TRBV7-2,many,TRBJ1-1,-,CASSLVLWNTEAFF,TGTGCCAGCAGCTTAGTCTTGTGGAACACTGAAGCTTTCTTT
TRBV28,-,TRBJ2-7,-,CASSFGLHDEQYF,TGTGCCAGCAGTTTTGGGTTGCACGACGAGCAGTACTTC
TRBV19,few,TRBJ1-2,-,CASSIASRDFYGYTF,TGTGCCAGTAGTATCGCAAGCCGGGACTTCTATGGCTACACCTTC
TRBV28,many,TRBJ1-4,-,CASTMAGSNEKLFF,TGTGCCAGCACCATGGCGGGGTCCAATGAAAAACTGTTTTTT
TRBV20-1,many,TRBJ2-3,-,CSARDTDTQYF,TGCAGTGCTCGGGACACAGATACGCAGTATTTT
TRBV4-3,-,TRBJ2-7,-,CASSQEGTEASYEQYF,TGCGCCAGCAGCCAAGAGGGGACGGAGGCCTCCTACGAGCAGTACTTC
TRBV7-2,many,TRBJ2-7,-,CASSPSPGSYEQYF,TGTGCCAGCAGCCCCAGCCCAGGCTCCTACGAGCAGTACTTC
TRBV12-3/TRBV12-4,-,TRBJ2-2,-,CASSPTGFAGELVF,TGTGCCAGCAGCCCGACTGGTTTCGCCGGGGAGCTGGTTTTT
TRBV21-1,-,TRBJ2-7,-,CASSSRAGVETEQYF,TGTGCCAGCAGCTCCCGAGCGGGAGTGGAGACGGAGCAGTACTTC
TRBV6-5,-,TRBJ2-4,TRBD2,CASSQAGGLMGNIQYF,TGTGCCAGCAGCCAAGCGGGGGGGCTAATGGGAAACATTCAGTACTTC
TRBV27,few,TRBJ1-1,-,CASSTIQGPEAFF,TGTGCCAGCAGTACTATACAGGGACCTGAAGCTTTCTTT
TRBV28,many,TRBJ2-6,-,CASSSWDSGANVLTF,TGTGCCAGCAGTTCCTGGGACTCTGGGGCCAACGTCCTGACTTTC
TRBV13,-,TRBJ2-1,TRBD2,CASSLTGTSGRNEQFF,TGTGCCAGCAGCTTAACCGGGACTAGCGGGAGAAATGAGCAGTTCTTC
TRBV20-1,few,TRBJ1-3,-,CSARDPELGNTIYF,TGCAGTGCTAGAGATCCAGAGCTCGGAAACACCATATATTTT
TRBV9,-,TRBJ2-2,-,CASSPLPGVNRLTNTGELFF,TGTGCCAGCAGCCCCCTCCCGGGAGTAAACCGCTTAACGAACACCGGGGAGCTGTTTTTT
TRBV11-1,-,TRBJ2-7,TRBD1,CASSPSTGLFHEQYF,TGTGCCAGCAGTCCATCGACAGGGTTATTCCACGAGCAGTACTTC
TRBV4-3,-,TRBJ2-7,-,CASSQERFGGYEQYF,TGCGCCAGCAGCCAGGAGAGGTTTGGGGGCTACGAGCAGTACTTC
TRBV12-3/TRBV12-4,few,TRBJ2-2,-,CASSFRQEIGELFF,TGTGCCAGCAGTTTCCGGCAGGAGATCGGGGAGCTGTTTTTT
TRBV28,-,TRBJ1-5,-,CASRYPGSNQPQHF,TGTGCCAGCAGATACCCCGGGAGCAATCAGCCCCAGCATTTT
TRBV7-2,many,TRBJ2-3,TRBD2,CASSLSPSGGSTDTQYF,TGTGCCAGCAGCTTATCCCCTAGCGGAGGAAGCACAGATACGCAGTATTTT
TRBV28,-,TRBJ2-4,TRBD2,CASSSEDRTSGRARAKHIQYF,TGTGCCAGCAGTTCCGAGGACCGGACTAGCGGGAGGGCCAGGGCCAAACACATTCAGTACTTC
TRBV6-6,-,TRBJ1-1,TRBD1,CASSYPWTGGADTEAFF,TGTGCCAGCAGTTACCCCTGGACAGGGGGCGCGGACACTGAAGCTTTCTTT
TRBV5-6,many,TRBJ2-6,-,CASSLKGLHPGANVLTF,TGTGCCAGCAGCTTGAAGGGGTTACATCCTGGGGCCAACGTCCTGACTTTC
TRBV12-3/TRBV12-4,-,TRBJ2-3,TRBD2,CASGEGPDMLYF,TGTGCCAGCGGGGAGGGCCCAGATATGCTGTATTTT
TRBV5-1,-,TRBJ2-7,-,CASSLLAGPSYEQYF,TGCGCCAGCAGCTTGTTGGCGGGGCCCTCCTACGAGCAGTACTTC
TRBV29-1,-,TRBJ2-3,-,CSVEPHDIKGITDTQYF,TGCAGCGTTGAACCCCACGATATAAAAGGGATCACAGATACGCAGTATTTT
TRBV28,-,TRBJ2-7,-,CASSSEQATRGEQYF,TGTGCCAGCAGTTCAGAGCAGGCCACCAGGGGAGAGCAGTACTTC
TRBV27,-,TRBJ2-3,TRBD1,CASSLWPPGQGTDTQYF,TGTGCCAGCAGTTTATGGCCCCCGGGACAGGGGACAGATACGCAGTATTTT
TRBV29-1,many,TRBJ1-1,-,CSVARSDTEAFF,TGCAGCGTTGCCCGGTCGGACACTGAAGCTTTCTTT
TRBV28,few,TRBJ2-7,TRBD2,CASSPLVLAGGDEQYF,TGTGCCAGCAGCCCCCTCGTACTAGCGGGAGGTGACGAGCAGTACTTC
TRBV6-5,many,TRBJ1-1,-,CASSYRTEAFF,TGTGCCAGCAGTTACCGAACTGAAGCTTTCTTT
TRBV2,-,TRBJ2-7,TRBD1,CASRQGAEQYF,TGTGCCAGCAGGCAGGGGGCCGAGCAGTACTTC
TRBV15,-,TRBJ2-3,TRBD2,CATSRDQRVAGRMDTQYF,TGTGCCACCAGCAGAGATCAAAGGGTAGCGGGGAGAATGGATACGCAGTATTTT
TRBV6-5,once,TRBJ1-3,TRBD1,CASSSGQAGNTICF,TGTGCCAGCAGTTCGGGACAGGCTGGAAACACCATATGTTTT
TRBV7-6,-,TRBJ2-7,TRBD1,CASSPGTGPETYF,TGTGCCAGCAGCCCCGGGACAGGGCCCGAGACATACTTC